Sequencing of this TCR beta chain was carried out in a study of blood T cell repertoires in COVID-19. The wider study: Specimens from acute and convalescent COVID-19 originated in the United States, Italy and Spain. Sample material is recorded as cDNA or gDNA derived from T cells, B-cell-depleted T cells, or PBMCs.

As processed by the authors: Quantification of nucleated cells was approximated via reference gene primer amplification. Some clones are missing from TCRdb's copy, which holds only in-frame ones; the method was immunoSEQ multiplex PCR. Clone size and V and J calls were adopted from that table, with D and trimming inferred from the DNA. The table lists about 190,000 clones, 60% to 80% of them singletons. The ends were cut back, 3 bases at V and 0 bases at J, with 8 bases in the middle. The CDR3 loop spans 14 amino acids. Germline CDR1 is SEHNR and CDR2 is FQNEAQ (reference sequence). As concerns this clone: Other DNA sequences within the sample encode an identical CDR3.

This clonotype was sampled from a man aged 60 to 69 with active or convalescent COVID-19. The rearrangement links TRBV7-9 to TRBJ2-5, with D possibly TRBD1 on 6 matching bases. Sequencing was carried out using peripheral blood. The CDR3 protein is CASSLNRDQETQYF. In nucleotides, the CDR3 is TGTGCCAGCAGCTTGAACAGGGACCAAGAGACCCAGTACTTC.